The rows below give T cell receptor beta chains drawn from one sample of a study of OX40 agonist ivuxolimab in advanced cancers. TCRdb keeps only in-frame clones here, not all; method: immunoSEQ multiplex PCR. This table holds 100,000 or so clones, roughly 93% found once. Sequencing used CD4+ or CD8+ T cells sorted from blood, obtained in a trial of the OX40 agonist ivuxolimab. The receptors here all came from an adult with an advanced solid tumor such as melanoma, head and neck, liver or kidney cancer. Each CDR3 is given with its conserved first and last residue. D genes are given only for firm matches. The size of a clone is reported for some rows only, either as once, few or many, or as a class for expanded clones.

>TRBV19|TRBJ1-5|once|NA
CASSTLQGSNQPQHF
TGTGCCAGTAGTACACTACAGGGTAGCAATCAGCCCCAGCATTTT
>TRBV6-5|TRBJ2-7|NA|NA
CASSSTSTGHTYEQYF
TGTGCCAGCAGTTCGACGTCAACAGGCCACACCTACGAGCAGTACTTC
>TRBV27|TRBJ2-3|NA|NA
CASIGGTRSTDTQYF
TGTGCCAGCATAGGAGGGACCAGGAGCACAGATACGCAGTATTTT
>TRBV30|TRBJ2-2|NA|TRBD2
CAWSGAGWYTGELFF
TGTGCCTGGAGTGGAGCGGGGTGGTACACCGGGGAGCTGTTTTTT
>TRBV15|TRBJ1-6|NA|NA
CATSRDGGHDTPLHF
TGTGCCACCAGCAGAGATGGGGGGCACGACACACCCCTCCACTTT
>TRBV30|TRBJ2-4|NA|TRBD1
CAWSDRGHVGAKNIQYF
TGTGCCTGGAGTGACAGGGGCCACGTCGGGGCCAAAAACATTCAGTACTTC
>TRBV5-1|TRBJ1-2|NA|TRBD1
CASSSDRGEGSGYTF
TGCGCCAGCAGCTCCGACAGGGGAGAGGGAAGTGGCTACACCTTC
>TRBV25-1|TRBJ1-1|NA|NA
CASSEYASGWSEAFF
TGTGCCAGCAGTGAATATGCGTCCGGGTGGTCTGAAGCTTTCTTT
>TRBV28|TRBJ1-2|NA|TRBD1
CASSFGTGSGFNYGYTF
TGTGCCAGCAGTTTCGGGACAGGCTCGGGATTTAACTATGGCTACACCTTC
>TRBV5-5|TRBJ1-2|NA|NA
CASSFPGSLSYGYTF
TGTGCCAGCAGCTTCCCAGGTTCGTTAAGCTATGGCTACACCTTC